Below, 8 T cell receptor beta chains from the same sample are listed, as sequenced in a study of cytomegalovirus exposure and HLA in healthy donors. PCR primers comprised 60 Vbeta and 13 Jbeta primers. Generated by immunoSEQ multiplex PCR, the TCRdb table keeps only in-frame clones and is missing some. The data contain roughly 120,000 clones, approximately 80% of them seen just once; the ten biggest clones take up approximately 3.1%. The sequenced sample was PBMCs. Receptors originate from a woman aged 18-29 years in good health and CMV-seropositive.

This clone showed up just a few times. The V call is TRBV10-3, the J call TRBJ2-6; no firm D call. There are 16 residues in the CDR3. Trimming left V 8 bases short and J 1 base short, with 15 bases between. The germline V gene encodes CDR1 ENHRY and CDR2 SYGVKD. The CDR3 loop reads CAIAAPERSGANVLTF. The CDR3, as DNA: TGTGCCATCGCGGCTCCCGAGCGTTCTGGGGCCAACGTCCTGACTTTC.

The chain uses TRBV30 and TRBJ1-2, with a weak D call TRBD1 (5 bases). CDR1 is GTSNPN and CDR2 is SVGIG in the germline V gene (reference sequence). There are 15 residues in the CDR3. The germline V and J ends were trimmed by 1 base and 2 bases, with 14 bases remaining between them. The CDR3 bases are TGTGCCTGGAGTGGGGGGGGTCTTACGAACTATGGCTACACCTTC. It yields the protein CAWSGGGLTNYGYTF.

The chain employs TRBV27 and TRBJ2-3, with D hard to call. This CDR3 is built from 12 residues. The V end was cut by 6 bases, the J end by 6 bases, with 10 bases between. The germline CDR1 and CDR2 sequences are MNHEY and SMNVEV (reference sequence). The CDR3 region has the DNA TGTGCCAGCAGCCAAAGCAGGGATACGCAGTATTTT. Residues: CASSQSRDTQYF.

In this sample, this clone turned up once. The chain employs TRBV6-1 and TRBJ1-3; no firm D call. CDR1 and CDR2 (germline): MNHNS, SASEGT. The CDR3 is 15 amino acids. The V end was cut by 6 bases, the J end by 0 bases, with 12 bases between. In DNA form, the CDR3 reads TGTGCCAGCAGCCTTGCGATTAACTCTGGAAACACCATATATTTT. It specifies CASSLAINSGNTIYF.

This chain's CDR3 is CASSYDRVNTQYF. CDR3 DNA: TGTGCCAGCAGCTATGACAGGGTAAATACGCAGTATTTT. This chain joins TRBV28 and TRBJ2-3; 7 positions match TRBD1. CDR3 length: 13 amino acids. Germline assignment: CDR1 MDHEN and CDR2 SYDVKM. The ends lost 6 bases at V and 7 bases at J; junction bases unmatched: 7.

This clone was detected only a few times. The chain joins TRBV7-3 to TRBJ2-1, with a weak D call TRBD1 (5 bases). The CDR3 length is 14 residues. CDR1 is SGHTA, CDR2 FQGTGA, per germline. Trimming stripped 5 bases from V and 0 bases from J, with 8 bases between. CDR3 nucleotides: TGTGCCAGCAGCCCAGGGTTCTCCTACAATGAGCAGTTCTTC. It encodes CASSPGFSYNEQFF.

The rearrangement joins TRBV6-5 to TRBJ2-1, with D perhaps matching TRBD1 (6 bases). CDR3 length: 11 amino acids. CDR1 is MNHEY and CDR2 is SVGAGI in the germline V gene. The V and J ends lost 7 bases and 7 bases respectively, with 8 bases between them. The CDR3 reads CASTQGNEQFF. The DNA of the CDR3 is TGTGCCAGCACCCAGGGGAATGAGCAGTTCTTC.

J is TRBJ1-4 and V is TRBV28, with 9 bases that match TRBD1. The CDR3 spans 16 residues. Looked up from germline, CDR1 is MDHEN and CDR2 is SYDVKM. V was pared by 2 bases and J by 8 bases, with 9 bases of the junction left unmatched. The CDR3 loop is CASSLTGTGSEEKLFF. As DNA, the CDR3 is TGTGCCAGCAGTTTAACGGGGACAGGGTCCGAAGAAAAACTGTTTTTT.